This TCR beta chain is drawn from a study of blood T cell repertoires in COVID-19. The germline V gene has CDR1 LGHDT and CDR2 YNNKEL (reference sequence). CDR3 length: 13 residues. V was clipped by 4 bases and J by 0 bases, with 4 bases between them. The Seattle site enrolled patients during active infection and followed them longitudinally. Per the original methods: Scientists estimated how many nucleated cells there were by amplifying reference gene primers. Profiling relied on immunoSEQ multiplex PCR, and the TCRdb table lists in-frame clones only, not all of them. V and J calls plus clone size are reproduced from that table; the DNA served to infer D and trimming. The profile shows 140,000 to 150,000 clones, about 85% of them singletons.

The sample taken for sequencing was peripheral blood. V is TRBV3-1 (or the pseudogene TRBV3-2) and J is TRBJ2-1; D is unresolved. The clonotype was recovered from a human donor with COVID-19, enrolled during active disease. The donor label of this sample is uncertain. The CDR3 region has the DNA TGTGCCAGCAGCCTCGGCTCCTACAATGAGCAGTTCTTC. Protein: CASSLGSYNEQFF.